These 10 T cell receptor beta chains share one sample of origin, sequenced in a study of B cell selection in AIRE deficiency. Using immunoSEQ multiplex PCR, the repertoire was profiled, and TCRdb retains in-frame clones only, with some absent. The repertoire holds 25,000 to 30,000 clones, 95% to 96% seen once, with over 0.2% in the top ten. The sorted conventional CD4 T cells were gated as CD4+CD127+. The sample taken for sequencing was CD4+CD127+ conventional T cells sorted from PBMCs. All receptors derive from a human donor in good health.

The chain uses TRBV7-6 and TRBJ1-1; D call uncertain. CDR1 and CDR2 from the germline V gene are SGHVS and FNYEAQ. CDR3 length equals 15 residues. V was trimmed by 1 base and J by 0 bases, leaving 9 bases between them. CDR3 nucleotides: TGTGCCAGCAGCTTAGTGATGGGCTTGAACACTGAAGCTTTCTTT. Its translation is CASSLVMGLNTEAFF.

The V call is TRBV30, the J call TRBJ1-5, with D tentatively TRBD1 (6 bases). Germline-derived CDR1 and CDR2 are GTSNPN and SVGIG (reference sequence). V was pared by 0 bases and J by 7 bases, with 13 bases between. The CDR3 is 14 amino acids. CDR3 loop: CAWSVLGGIQPQHF. CDR3 in DNA: TGTGCCTGGAGTGTACTTGGGGGCATCCAGCCCCAGCATTTT.

The chain employs TRBV5-4 and TRBJ1-2, with D possibly matching TRBD1 (5 bases). The germline V gene encodes CDR1 SGHNT and CDR2 YYREEE (reference sequence). The V end lost 0 bases, the J end lost 6 bases, and 21 bases lay between the germline ends. This CDR3 region has 17 residues. DNA for the CDR3: TGTGCCAGCAGCTTGGCGCTCCGGGACCCCGGGAGTCATGGCTACACCTTC. This encodes CASSLALRDPGSHGYTF.

The J gene is TRBJ2-5, the V gene TRBV7-9; D might be TRBD1 (6 bases). CDR3 length equals 15 residues. V dropped 1 base and J dropped 3 bases, with 12 bases sitting between them. The germline V gene encodes CDR1 SEHNR and CDR2 FQNEAQ (reference sequence). CDR3: CASSLGDTGKETQYF. The DNA for the CDR3 is TGTGCCAGCAGCTTAGGGGACACAGGGAAAGAGACCCAGTACTTC.

The chain combines TRBV6-1 with TRBJ2-5, with D perhaps TRBD2 (5 bases). The CDR3 runs to 16 residues. Germline CDR1 MNHNS, CDR2 SASEGT. V was trimmed by 1 base and J by 4 bases, leaving 16 bases between them. The CDR3 nucleotides are TGTGCCAGCAGTGAAGTGCCCGGGAACCGGGGAGAGACCCAGTACTTC. Translating gives CASSEVPGNRGETQYF.

The J gene is TRBJ1-1, the V gene TRBV5-5; possibly TRBD1 for D (6 bases). Looked up from germline, CDR1 is SGHKS and CDR2 is YYEKEE (reference sequence). The CDR3 runs to 15 residues. The V and J ends lost 4 bases and 1 base respectively, with 14 bases between them. Written as DNA, the CDR3 is TGTGCCAGCAGCGTGACAGGATCAGGGAACACTGAAGCTTTCTTT. It translates to CASSVTGSGNTEAFF.

The chain has TRBV7-2 and TRBJ2-2; D remains ambiguous. In germline, CDR1 is SGHTA, CDR2 FQGNSA. The V and J ends lost 1 base and 0 bases respectively, with 6 bases between them. The CDR3 is 15 amino acids. This chain's CDR3 is CASSLVRTNTGELFF. In nucleotides, the CDR3 is TGTGCCAGCAGCTTAGTTCGGACGAACACCGGGGAGCTGTTTTTT.

This chain links TRBV29-1 with TRBJ2-3, with D unclear. V dropped 6 bases and J dropped 2 bases, with 12 bases sitting between them. This CDR3 spans 13 amino acids. Germline V CDR1 and CDR2: SQVTM, ANQGSEA. Here the CDR3 reads CSVSTTPTDTQYF. The CDR3 DNA reads TGCAGCGTCAGTACGACCCCCACAGATACGCAGTATTTT.

The chain links TRBV7-9 to TRBJ2-1; TRBD2 might be the D (6 bases). The CDR3 consists of 16 residues. The ends were cut back, 4 bases at V and 4 bases at J, with 17 bases in the middle. Germline V gene sequence: CDR1 SEHNR, CDR2 FQNEAQ (reference sequence). The CDR3 region is CASSSKRDFDYNEQFF. In DNA, the CDR3 is TGTGCCAGCAGCTCCAAAAGGGACTTCGATTACAATGAGCAGTTCTTC.

The rearrangement joins TRBV6-1 to TRBJ1-4; D remains unclear. Trimming left V 2 bases short and J 8 bases short, with 9 bases between. The CDR3 sequence is 13 residues long. The V gene's germline CDR1 is MNHNS and CDR2 SASEGT. The CDR3 protein is CASSESGFEKLFF. CDR3 sequence (DNA): TGTGCCAGCAGTGAATCGGGGTTCGAAAAACTGTTTTTT.